The T cell receptor beta chain described here comes from a study of OX40 agonist ivuxolimab in advanced cancers. Background on the study: Patients achieving partial responses numbered three: one hepatocellular carcinoma case and two cutaneous melanoma cases.

Regarding this clone: Its target is not known.

Baseline, cycle 4 day 1, and cycle 7 day 1 were the blood sampling points. Here immunoSEQ multiplex PCR was the method, and the copy in TCRdb shows in-frame clones only, minus some. The repertoire holds 30,000 to 35,000 clones, with over 85% as singletons. The CDR3 is 15 amino acids. V gave up 3 bases and J gave up 10 bases, with 18 bases separating them. Germline V CDR1 and CDR2: WSHSY, SAAADI. Findings and limits, study-wide: Expanded clones belonging to CD8+ T cells outnumbered, on average, those of CD4+. At 0.1 to 3.0 mg/kg, CD4+ and CD8+ blood T cells expanded clonally by week 6.

Sequencing was performed on CD4+ or CD8+ T cells sorted from blood, taken in a trial of the OX40 agonist ivuxolimab. The genes are TRBV10-2 and TRBJ1-4; D uncertain. The receptor comes from an adult with an advanced solid tumor such as melanoma, head and neck, liver or kidney cancer. CDR3: CASSELGSRLGKLFF. The CDR3 bases are TGCGCCAGCAGTGAATTAGGGAGCCGCCTGGGAAAACTGTTTTTT.